Given below is one T cell receptor beta chain in context. Treatment given: approximately 18 received Ad26.COV2.S at low or high dose, single or two shots; roughly five received placebo; per-sample allocation not given. The samples date from day 63 after the first vaccine or placebo injection. These data originate in a study of Ad26.COV2.S vaccination and SARS-CoV-2 variants. Repertoires were generated with immunoSEQ multiplex PCR, while TCRdb's copy carries only in-frame clones and drops some. The sample lists about 680,000 clones, 89% occurring once. Trimming cost V 0 bases and J 2 bases, with 11 bases left between them. The germline gives CDR1 MGHRA, CDR2 YSYEKL. The CDR3 has 15 amino acids.

The TCR sequence derives from a person aged 18-60 years who received the Ad26.COV2.S COVID-19 vaccine or a placebo. The sequencing used peripheral blood, collected in a trial of Ad26.COV2.S vaccine versus placebo. The rearrangement uses TRBV4-1 and TRBJ2-7; TRBD2 is a possible D gene (6 bases). The CDR3 reads CASSQEEGTTYEQYF. The CDR3 bases are TGCGCCAGCAGCCAAGAGGAGGGGACCACCTACGAGCAGTACTTC.